This TCR beta chain was observed in a study of T cell responses to AZD1222 COVID-19 vaccine. Study observations and caveats: Donors in the cohort were predominantly white British and more often female, and clonal diversity was possibly underestimated.

Regarding this clone: Its antigen is not known.

CDR3 length: 15 amino acids. Germline CDR1 reads SGHKS; CDR2 reads YYEKEE (reference sequence). The J segment lost 5 bases and the V segment lost 2 bases, leaving 9 bases of the junction unmatched. Sequenced by immunoSEQ multiplex PCR; TCRdb stores in-frame clones only, minus some. Of some 120,000 clones listed, around 84% were seen once; the top ten hold 6.5% to 9.5%. Sample: peripheral blood, taken on day 0 of AZD1222 vaccination. The chain carries TRBV5-5 and TRBJ2-5, with TRBD1 matching over 7 bases. The origin of this receptor is an adult in good health. The CDR3 DNA reads TGTGCCAGCAGCTTTAAAGGTAGGGGGCGGGAGACCCAGTACTTC. Amino acid sequence: CASSFKGRGRETQYF.